This T cell receptor beta chain was identified in a study of response to subunit inactivated influenza vaccine. General study findings and limits: Authors suggested few new T cells are recruited by each seasonal influenza vaccination.

Via MiXCR, TCRdb re-called the RT-PCR reads, giving one row per CDR3 protein. This table holds more than 700,000 distinct CDR3 sequences, approximately 22% found once. The V gene lost 5 bases and the J gene lost 10 bases, with 21 bases spanning the gap. The CDR3 consists of 15 residues. Germline assignment: CDR1 SEHNR and CDR2 FQNEAQ (reference sequence). In this sample, this clonotype turned up a few times. What it binds is not known. This receptor was taken from a man aged 45-65 years who received an inactivated influenza vaccine. The specimen comprised PBMCs from blood, sampled about 5 days after vaccination. This rearrangement joins TRBV7-9 to TRBJ2-1; either TRBD1 or TRBD2 may supply D (7 bases each). The CDR3: CASSPRGAGELEQFF. The CDR3 DNA follows: TGTGCCAGCAGCCCCAGGGGGGCGGGAGAGCTCGAGCAGTTCTTC.